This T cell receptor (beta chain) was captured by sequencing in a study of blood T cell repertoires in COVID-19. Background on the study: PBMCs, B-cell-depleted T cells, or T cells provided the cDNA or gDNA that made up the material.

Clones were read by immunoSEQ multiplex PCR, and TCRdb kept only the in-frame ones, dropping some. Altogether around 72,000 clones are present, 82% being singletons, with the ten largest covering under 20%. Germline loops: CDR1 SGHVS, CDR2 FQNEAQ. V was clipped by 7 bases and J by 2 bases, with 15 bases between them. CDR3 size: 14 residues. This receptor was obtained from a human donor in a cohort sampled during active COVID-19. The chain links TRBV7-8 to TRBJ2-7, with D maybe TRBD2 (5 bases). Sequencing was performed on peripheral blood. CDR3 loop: CASTPMRVPYEQYF. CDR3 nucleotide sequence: TGTGCCAGCACCCCAATGAGGGTTCCCTACGAGCAGTACTTC.